The present entry profiles one T cell receptor beta chain with its context. V lost 0 bases and J lost 4, with 9 bases in between. The CDR3 is 14 amino acids. CDR1 and CDR2 from the germline V gene are MNHEY and SMNVEV (reference sequence). This sample is part of a study of CD8 T cells in Susac syndrome. Reverse transcription of 0.5 to 1 ug RNA was carried out with random hexamers. TCRdb called the immunoSEQ multiplex PCR reads again in MiXCR, with one record for every CDR3 protein. The repertoire holds about 280,000 distinct CDR3 sequences, approximately 85% seen once, with over 0.1% in the top ten. It was treatment-naive patients with stable or active relapsing-remitting disease who made up the multiple sclerosis controls. In contrast to the negatively isolated CD8+ and CD4+ T cells, TEMRA cells were FACS-enriched.

This sequence was found in a human donor with multiple sclerosis. Material for sequencing was CD8+ T cells from PBMCs. The chain has TRBV27 and TRBJ1-2; D ambiguous. The CDR3 coding sequence is TGTGCCAGCAGTTTATCGGGAACCAGCTATGGCTACACCTTC. Translating gives CASSLSGTSYGYTF.